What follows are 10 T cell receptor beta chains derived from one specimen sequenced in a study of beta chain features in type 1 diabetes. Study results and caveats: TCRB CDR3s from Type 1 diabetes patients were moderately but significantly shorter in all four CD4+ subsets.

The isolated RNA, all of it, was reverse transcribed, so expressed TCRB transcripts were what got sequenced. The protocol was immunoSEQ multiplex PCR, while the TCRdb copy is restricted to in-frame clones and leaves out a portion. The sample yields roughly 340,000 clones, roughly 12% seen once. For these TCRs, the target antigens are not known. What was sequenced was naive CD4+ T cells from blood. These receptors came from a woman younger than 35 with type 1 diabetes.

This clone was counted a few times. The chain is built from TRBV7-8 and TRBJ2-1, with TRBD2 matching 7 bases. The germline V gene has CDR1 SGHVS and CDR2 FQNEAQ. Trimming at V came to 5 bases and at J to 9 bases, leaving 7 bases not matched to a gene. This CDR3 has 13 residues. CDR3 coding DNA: TGTGCCAGCAGCACCCGGGGGGAAGGTGAGCAGTTCTTC. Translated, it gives CASSTRGEGEQFF.

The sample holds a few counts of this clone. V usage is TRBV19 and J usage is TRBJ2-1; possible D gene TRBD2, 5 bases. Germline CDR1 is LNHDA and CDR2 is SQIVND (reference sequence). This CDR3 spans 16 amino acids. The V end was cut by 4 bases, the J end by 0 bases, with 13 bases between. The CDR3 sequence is CASSTREKSSYNEQFF. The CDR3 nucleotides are TGTGCCAGTAGTACACGGGAAAAGAGCTCCTACAATGAGCAGTTCTTC.

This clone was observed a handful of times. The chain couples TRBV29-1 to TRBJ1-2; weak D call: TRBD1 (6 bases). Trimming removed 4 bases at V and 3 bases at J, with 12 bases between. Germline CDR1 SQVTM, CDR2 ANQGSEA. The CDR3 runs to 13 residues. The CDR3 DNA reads TGCAGCGTTGGCAGGGGTGAGGACTATGGCTACACCTTC. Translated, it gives CSVGRGEDYGYTF.

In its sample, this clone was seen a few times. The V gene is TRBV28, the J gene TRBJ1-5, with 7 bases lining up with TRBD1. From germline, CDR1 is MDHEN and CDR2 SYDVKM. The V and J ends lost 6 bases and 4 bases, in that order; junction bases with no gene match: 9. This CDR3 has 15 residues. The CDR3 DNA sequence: TGTGCCAGCAGCCCTGGGACAGAAATAAATCAGCCCCAGCATTTT. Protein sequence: CASSPGTEINQPQHF.

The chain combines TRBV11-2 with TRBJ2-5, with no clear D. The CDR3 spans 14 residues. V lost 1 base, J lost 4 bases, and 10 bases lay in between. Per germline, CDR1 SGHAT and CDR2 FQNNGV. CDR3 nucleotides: TGTGCCAGCAGCTTAGCGGCGGTTCGAGAGACCCAGTACTTC. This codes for CASSLAAVRETQYF. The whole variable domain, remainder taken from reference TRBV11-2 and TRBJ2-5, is EAGVAQSPRYKIIEKRQSVAFWCNPISGHATLYWYQQILGQGPKLLIQFQNNGVVDDSQLPKDRFSAERLKGVDSTLKIQPAKLEDSAVYLCASSLAAVRETQYFGPGTRLLVL.

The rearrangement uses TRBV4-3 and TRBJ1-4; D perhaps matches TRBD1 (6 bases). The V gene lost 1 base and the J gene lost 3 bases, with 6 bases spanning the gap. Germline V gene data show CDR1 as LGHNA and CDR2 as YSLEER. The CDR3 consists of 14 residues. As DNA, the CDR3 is TGCGCCAGCAGCCAAGCAGGGGCTAATGAAAAACTGTTTTTT. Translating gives CASSQAGANEKLFF.

The chain's CDR3 is CASSLQTDTGELFF. The CDR3 bases are TGCGCCAGCAGCCTCCAAACAGACACCGGGGAGCTGTTTTTT. The V call is TRBV4-3, the J call TRBJ2-2; D uncertain. From germline, CDR1 is LGHNA and CDR2 YSLEER. With 4 bases removed from V and 3 bases from J, the gap between germline ends came to 9 bases. The CDR3 totals 14 residues.

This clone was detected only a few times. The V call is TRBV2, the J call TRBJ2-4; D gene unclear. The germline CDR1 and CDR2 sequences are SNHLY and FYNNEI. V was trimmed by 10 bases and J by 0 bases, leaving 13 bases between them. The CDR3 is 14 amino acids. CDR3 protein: CATSEPSAKNIQYF. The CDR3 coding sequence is TGTGCCACCAGCGAGCCTTCAGCCAAAAACATTCAGTACTTC.

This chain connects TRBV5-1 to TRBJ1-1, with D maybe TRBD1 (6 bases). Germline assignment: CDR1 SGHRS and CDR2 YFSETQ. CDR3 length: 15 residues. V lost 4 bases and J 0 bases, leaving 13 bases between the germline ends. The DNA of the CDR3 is TGCGCCAGCAGCCGACAGGACAGCTTGAACACTGAAGCTTTCTTT. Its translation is CASSRQDSLNTEAFF.

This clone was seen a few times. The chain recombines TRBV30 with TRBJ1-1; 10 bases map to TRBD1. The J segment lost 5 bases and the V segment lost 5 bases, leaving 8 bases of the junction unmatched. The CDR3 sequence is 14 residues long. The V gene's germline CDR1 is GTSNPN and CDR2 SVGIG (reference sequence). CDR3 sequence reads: CAWSRRDRGTEAFF. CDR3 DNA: TGTGCCTGGTCCCGCCGGGACAGGGGTACTGAAGCTTTCTTT.